This TCR beta chain was sequenced for a study of T cells in localized non-small cell lung cancer (dated by TCRdb to the early 2020s). In terms of the full investigation: T cell repertoires of fewer than 250 early-stage NSCLC patients were analyzed, with tumors being compared against uninvolved tumor-adjacent lungs. All 240 or so NSCLC patients in the cohort were treatment-naive and had localized lung tumors that were resected. Of the NSCLC patients, over 120 were male and some 97 were female, and the mean age was roughly 61 years. What the study reported, not specific to this receptor: Of the top 100 tumor clones, a median of 57 were detected in paired uninvolved adjacent lung; under 35 were also among that lung's top 100. Because multi-region tumor sequencing was not performed, intratumor heterogeneity could not be ruled out. Longer overall survival was associated with higher blood T cell density, whereas shorter survival was associated with higher adjacent-lung clonality. Because the study design was exploratory, TCR variables were selected using unadjusted p-values without false-discovery rate correction. Uninvolved tumor-adjacent lung showed the highest T cell clonality, higher than tumor, which suggests more focused antigenic responses in the uninvolved tumor-adjacent lung.

Its CDR3 holds 14 amino acids, cysteine through phenylalanine. Of the read, only the CDR3 DNA is kept; its 42 bases are in frame from base 1. Trimming takes 2 bases from V and 8 bases from J, and the germline ends sit 15 bases apart. From the germline V gene, CDR1 is MRHNA and CDR2 is SNTAGT. At diagnosis, peripheral blood, uninvolved tumor-adjacent lung and tumor were collected and were preserved as a mix of fresh-frozen and FFPE material. For TCR repertoire profiling, blood samples were analyzed in the form of peripheral blood mononuclear cells. This clone was observed a handful of times. Its cognate antigen has yet to be identified. No base-level quality is on record; no much larger clone is a single base apart. The immunoSEQ Assay was used to sequence TCR beta CDR3 regions from DNA. As for how the authors treated the data: To compute T cell density, TCR beta template counts were normalized to usable DNA, which was estimated by amplifying housekeeping genes. Using the preseqR package, richness was estimated by extrapolating to 120,000 templates for tissue samples and 400,000 templates for PBMC samples. Clonality was defined as one minus Pielou's evenness. Tissue-enriched TCRs were identified through differential abundance testing performed on productive amino-acid clonotypes, with a minimum total count of 5 and an alpha of 0.1. The Jaccard Index and the Morisita Overlap Index were used to measure how much the repertoires overlapped between compartments. GLIPH grouped TCR beta CDR3s together with public tetramer-defined viral CDR3s, and a viral motif had to include at least three viral sequences and show V-gene enrichment. Held by TCRdb, this immuneACCESS table contains in-frame sequences only and omits some clones. Under half of the omission traces to an unresolved V gene where checked; the cause of the rest is unknown. From that table come the V and J calls and clone size; the DNA was used to work out D and trimming. The sample contains over 20,000 clones, approximately 85% of them found a single time. The ten largest clonotypes hold 25% to 30% of the sample.

The source material was peripheral blood mononuclear cells, sampled before any cancer treatment. The V and J segments used are TRBV6-4 and TRBJ1-2; 6 matching bases give a weak D call of TRBD1. The receptor's source is a male donor aged 60 or older with stage II lung adenocarcinoma. For the CDR3, the sequence is CASSDTNRVSGYTF. The nucleotide sequence reads as follows: TGTGCCAGCAGTGACACCAACAGGGTATCAGGCTACACCTTC.